This record looks at one T cell receptor (beta chain) sequence and its context. The table lists this clone with a count of one. Its recognized antigen is unknown. The sample holds no much larger clone one base away, and base qualities are not on file. This sample was included in a study of OX40 agonist ivuxolimab in advanced cancers. With respect to the entire study: Ivuxolimab was a fully human IgG2 agonistic monoclonal antibody targeting the costimulatory receptor OX40 (CD134). Intravenous ivuxolimab was administered to patients every 2 weeks at six dose levels: 0.01, 0.1, 0.3, 1.5, 3 and 10 mg/kg. Of the roughly 53 patients in dose escalation, some 20 had hepatocellular carcinoma, about 15 had melanoma, 9 had renal cell carcinoma and 9 had head and neck cancer. In the dose-escalation cohort, around four fifths of patients were male, and the mean age was around 60 years with a range of roughly 20 to 85. Prior anti-PD-1, anti-PD-L1 or anti-CTLA-4 therapy was permitted, and about 40% of dose-escalation patients had received checkpoint inhibitors. Partial responses were achieved by three dose-escalation patients, of whom one had hepatocellular carcinoma and two had cutaneous melanoma. The purpose of peripheral TCRbeta sequencing was to test whether ivuxolimab changed TCR sequence diversity and led to clonal T-cell expansion. The monotherapy dose-escalation portion (N ≈ 56 patients) of the phase I ivuxolimab trial is reported in the paper.

The CDR3 spans 13 residues, from the cysteine through the phenylalanine. Only the CDR3 region is kept as DNA, spanning 39 bases read in frame from base 1. The germline V gene sets CDR1 to SGHDN and CDR2 to FVKESK. To sequence the TCRbeta CDR3 region, genomic DNA was isolated from the sorted cells. TCRbeta CDR3 regions were sequenced using the immunoSEQ Assay. TCRdb obtained this table from immuneACCESS and retained in-frame rearrangements with V and J assigned. These tables miss some clones; where compared with another copy, unresolved V genes account for less than half of the shortfall, and the remainder is unexplained. The sample profile shows tens of thousands of clones; about nine tenths of them were found once. Jointly, the top ten make up 16% of the sample. The trial excluded patients who had a history of autoimmune disease or who were on systemic immunosuppression. In every dose cohort, peripheral blood was drawn for TCR sequencing at baseline, cycle 4 day 1, and cycle 7 day 1. The samples were taken from a phase I, first-in-human, multicenter, open-label dose-escalation trial of ivuxolimab. The trial enrolled adults with locally advanced or metastatic head and neck squamous cell, hepatocellular, melanoma or renal cell carcinoma. Before TCR sequencing, CD4+ T cells and CD8+ T cells were sorted from peripheral blood as separate populations.

Points the paper makes about the study in general: At doses of 0.1 to 3.0 mg/kg, clonal expansion of both CD4+ and CD8+ T cells in blood was seen between baseline and week 6. Low levels of normalized T-cell clonal expansion were also seen in some patients who did not respond. In partial responders in the 0.1-3.0 mg/kg groups, normalized peripheral clonal expansion was found to be among the lowest, especially among CD8+ T cells. The antigen specificity of the peripheral T cells that underwent clonal expansion was not determined. After ivuxolimab, expanded clones were on average more numerous among CD8+ T cells than among CD4+ T cells.

This TCR was recovered from an adult with an advanced solid tumor such as melanoma, head and neck, liver or kidney cancer. This specimen was CD4+ or CD8+ T cells sorted from blood, taken in a trial of the OX40 agonist ivuxolimab. The V and J segments used are TRBV14 and TRBJ2-5, and possibly TRBD1, on 6 matching bases. The J call may be in error: the DNA end matches TRBJ2-7 better. The bases are TGTGCCAGCAGCCAGGTGGACAGCTACGAGCAGTACTTC. Its product reads: CASSQVDSYEQYF.